This T cell receptor beta chain was observed in a study of T cells in localized non-small cell lung cancer (TCRdb year 2020). Looking at the study overall: Comparing tumors with uninvolved tumor-adjacent lungs, the study looked at the T cell repertoires of approximately 250 patients with early-stage NSCLC. The cohort was made up of around 250 treatment-naive NSCLC patients whose localized lung tumors had been resected. Of the NSCLC patients, about 130 were male and roughly 100 were female, and the mean age was approximately 64 years. What the study reported, not specific to this receptor: Since the design was exploratory, TCR variables were selected using unadjusted p-values with no false-discovery rate correction. A median of roughly 50 of the top 100 tumor clones turned up in the paired uninvolved adjacent lung, and 28 of those clones also ranked among the top 100 of that same adjacent lung. The highest T cell clonality was observed in uninvolved tumor-adjacent lung, where clonality exceeded that of tumor, suggesting that antigenic responses were more focused in uninvolved tumor-adjacent lung. Because multi-region sequencing of the tumors was not done, intratumor heterogeneity could not be ruled out. Higher blood T cell density associated with longer overall survival, while higher adjacent-lung clonality associated with shorter survival.

At diagnosis, peripheral blood, uninvolved tumor-adjacent lung and tumor were collected and stored as a combination of fresh-frozen and FFPE material. For TCR repertoire profiling, the blood samples were analyzed as peripheral blood mononuclear cells. The immunoSEQ Assay was used to sequence TCR beta CDR3 regions from DNA. From the authors' description of their analysis: To compute T cell density, TCR beta template counts were normalized to usable DNA, which was estimated by amplifying housekeeping genes. Richness was estimated with the preseqR package, extrapolating to 400,000 templates for PBMC samples and 120,000 templates for tissue samples. Clonality was taken to be one minus Pielou's evenness. To identify tissue-enriched TCRs, differential abundance testing was run on productive amino-acid clonotypes with a minimum total count of 5 and an alpha of 0.1. The Jaccard Index and the Morisita Overlap Index were used to quantify repertoire overlap between compartments. GLIPH grouped TCR beta CDR3s together with public tetramer-defined viral CDR3s, and a viral motif had to include at least three viral sequences and also show V-gene enrichment. As stored in TCRdb, this immuneACCESS dataset retains in-frame rearrangements with V and J assigned. A fraction of the clones does not appear; measured against another copy, unresolved V genes explain less than half of the discrepancy, and the remainder lacks a known reason. V and J calls and clone size are given by that table; D and trimming were obtained from the DNA. Within this sample are 21,000 or so clones, with approximately 91% of them counted one time only. The ten biggest clones cover 25% to 30% of the sample.

The CDR3 runs 15 amino acids, cysteine and phenylalanine included. This entry keeps only the CDR3 DNA: 45 bases, framed from base 1. The germline V gene supplies CDR1 MDHEN and CDR2 SYDVKM. Germline trimming: 6 bases from V, 3 bases from J; junction bases outside gene matches: 7. This clone was counted between two and nine times. The antigen this receptor binds is unknown. Base qualities are not at hand, and no much larger clone is one base apart. This receptor was taken from a male donor at least 60 years old with stage II lung adenocarcinoma. Here the chain combines TRBV28 and TRBJ2-1; TRBD1 matches 8 bases in the middle. The starting material was peripheral blood mononuclear cells, obtained before any cancer treatment. The CDR3 has the sequence CASRGQGLGYNEQFF. At the DNA level, the sequence is TGTGCCAGCAGAGGACAGGGTTTAGGCTACAATGAGCAGTTCTTC.